This T cell receptor (beta chain) was obtained from a study of T cells in Graves' hyperthyroidism and ophthalmopathy. Whole-study findings and limits: A median around 6 months before onset, the model predicted ophthalmopathy.

The CDR3 runs 16 residues. V was shortened by 0 bases and J by 4 bases, with 18 bases between the two germline ends. The germline gives CDR1 DFQATT, CDR2 SNEGSKA (reference sequence). As for this clonotype: Its antigen is as yet unknown.

There were TCR beta CDR3 regions amplified from RNA transcripts. During a first-round RT-PCR of the TCR CDR3, the HTBI primer set was used. TCRdb ran MiXCR on the multiplex PCR reads and lists one entry per CDR3 protein. Here the sample spans over 500,000 distinct CDR3 sequences, 14% being singletons. This clonotype was sampled from a woman aged 40 to 50 with Graves' hyperthyroidism. Sequenced sample: blood. The gene calls are TRBV20-1 and TRBJ1-1, with a weak D call TRBD1 (5 bases). Here the CDR3 reads CSARDLGGVSSTEAFF. CDR3 nucleotide sequence: TGCAGTGCTAGAGATTTGGGGGGTGTAAGTAGCACTGAAGCTTTCTTT.